The 9 T cell receptor beta chains below come from one sample, sequenced in a study of cytomegalovirus exposure and HLA in healthy donors. The PCR ran on 60 Vbeta and 13 Jbeta primers. Clones were read by immunoSEQ multiplex PCR, and TCRdb kept only the in-frame ones, dropping some. The sample records 95,000 to 150,000 clones, 77% being singletons. Material: PBMCs. The origin of the receptors is a woman aged 40 to 50 in good health and CMV-seropositive.

This clone occurred a few times. This rearrangement joins TRBV6-6 to TRBJ1-1, with D uncertain. Germline CDR1 is MNHNY and CDR2 is SVGAGI (reference sequence). V lost 6 bases to trimming and J lost 1 base, with 9 bases between them. This CDR3 has 13 residues. The CDR3 DNA reads as TGTGCCAGCAGCCCTAAAAAGAACACTGAAGCTTTCTTT. Residues: CASSPKKNTEAFF.

This clone was observed many times. In DNA, the CDR3 is TGTGCCATCAGTGAGTCGCCTAGCGGCTACGAGCAGTACTTC. Amino acid sequence: CAISESPSGYEQYF. This rearrangement joins TRBV10-3 to TRBJ2-7, with TRBD2 matching over 7 bases. The CDR3 covers 14 residues. Germline values: CDR1 ENHRY, CDR2 SYGVKD. J was trimmed by 3 bases and V by 0 bases; bases with no gene match: 2.

The chain employs TRBV5-1 and TRBJ2-3; 7 positions agree with TRBD1. Looked up from germline, CDR1 is SGHRS and CDR2 is YFSETQ. The ends lost 3 bases at V and 3 bases at J; junction bases unmatched: 1. The CDR3 contains 13 residues. CDR3 in amino acids: CASSSQGTDTQYF. DNA for the CDR3: TGCGCCAGCAGCTCACAGGGGACAGATACGCAGTATTTT.

The gene calls are TRBV5-1 and TRBJ2-3; 7 bases map to TRBD2. The V gene end was trimmed by 5 bases and the J gene end by 1 base; junction bases not matched to a gene: 7. This CDR3 has 15 residues. CDR1 and CDR2 from the germline V gene are SGHRS and YFSETQ. CDR3 sequence reads: CASRTRERGTDTQYF. The CDR3 DNA sequence: TGCGCCAGCAGAACGCGGGAGAGGGGCACAGATACGCAGTATTTT.

J is TRBJ2-7 and V is TRBV27, with TRBD1 matching 7 bases. This CDR3 is 13 amino acids long. J was trimmed by 1 base and V by 8 bases; bases with no gene match: 5. From germline, CDR1 is MNHEY and CDR2 SMNVEV (reference sequence). In DNA form, the CDR3 reads TGTGCCAGCGCCCGACAGGGTTCCTACGAGCAGTACTTC. The encoded protein is CASARQGSYEQYF.

The V call is TRBV30, the J call TRBJ2-7; 7 nucleotides match TRBD2. Germline lookup yields CDR1 GTSNPN and CDR2 SVGIG (reference sequence). The CDR3 covers 14 residues. The J segment lost 6 bases and the V segment lost 0 bases, leaving 8 bases of the junction unmatched. The CDR3 DNA reads as TGTGCCTGGAGTGTAGGAACGGCTAGCGGCGAGCAGTACTTC. Encoded protein: CAWSVGTASGEQYF. Looking up the rest from reference TRBV30 and TRBJ2-7 gives the full variable domain: SQTIHQWPATLVQPVGSPLSLECTVEGTSNPNLYWYRQAAGRGLQLLFYSVGIGQISSEVPQNLSASRPQDRQFILSSKKLLLSDSGFYLCAWSVGTASGEQYFGPGTRLTVT.

The rearrangement links TRBV4-2 to TRBJ2-7; TRBD2 is a possible D gene (6 bases). Trimming removed 0 bases from V and 9 bases from J, with 21 bases in between. The CDR3 is made up of 16 amino acids. CDR1 is LGHNA and CDR2 is YNFKEQ in the germline V gene. DNA of the CDR3: TGTGCCAGCAGCCAAGATGCGTGGGAGGAGCGACACGGGCAGTACTTC. Protein product: CASSQDAWEERHGQYF.

V gene TRBV28 combines with J gene TRBJ2-6, with TRBD2 matching over 7 bases. Trimming at V came to 7 bases and at J to 0 bases, leaving 18 bases not matched to a gene. CDR1 and CDR2 (germline): MDHEN, SYDVKM. The CDR3 length is 20 residues. The CDR3 is CASNGFLGGKGASGANVLTF. CDR3 DNA: TGTGCCAGCAACGGATTTCTGGGGGGGAAAGGGGCCTCTGGGGCCAACGTCCTGACTTTC.

This chain links TRBV21-1 with TRBJ2-7; TRBD2 reflects the table's D call only, with no check against the DNA. TRBV21-1 is a known pseudogene. This CDR3 comprises 16 residues. The DNA for the CDR3 is TGTGCCAGCAGCCCGCGCCGGACTAGCGGGAGCTACGAGCAGTACTTC. Encoded protein: CASSPRRTSGSYEQYF.